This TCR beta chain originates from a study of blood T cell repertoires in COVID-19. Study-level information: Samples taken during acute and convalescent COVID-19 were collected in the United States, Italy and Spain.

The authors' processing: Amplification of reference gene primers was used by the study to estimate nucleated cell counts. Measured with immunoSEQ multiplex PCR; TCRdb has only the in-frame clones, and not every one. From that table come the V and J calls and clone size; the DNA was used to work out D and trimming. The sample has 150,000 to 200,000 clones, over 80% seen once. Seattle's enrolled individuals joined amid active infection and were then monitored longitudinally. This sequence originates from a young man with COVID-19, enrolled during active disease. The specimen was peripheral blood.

CDR3 in DNA: TGTGCCAGCAGTTACGGGGGGGGGCAGACAGATACGCAGTATTTT. This codes for CASSYGGGQTDTQYF. V and J are TRBV6-5 and TRBJ2-3; possibly TRBD2 for D (7 bases). V shed 2 bases and J shed 3 bases, with 12 bases lying between them. The germline V gene has CDR1 MNHEY and CDR2 SVGAGI. This CDR3 contains 15 residues.